Listed below are T cell receptor beta chains from one sample, sequenced in a study of blood T cell repertoires in COVID-19. Some clones are missing from TCRdb's copy, which holds only in-frame ones; the method was immunoSEQ multiplex PCR. The sample has 250,000 or so clones, roughly 85% seen once; the top ten hold about 6.2%. Sequencing used PBMCs or T cells enriched from blood (not recorded which). All receptors come from a woman between 50 and 59 years old who had been exposed to COVID-19. Each CDR3 is given with its conserved first and last residue. The D gene is left open where the match is weak. Some rows have no size entry. The others give once, few or many, or a class for an expanded clone.

J: TRBJ2-6
size: once
V: TRBV7-6
D: .
CDR3: CASRASSGANVLTF
DNA: TGTGCCAGCAGGGCAAGCTCTGGGGCCAACGTCCTGACTTTC

J: TRBJ1-3
size: .
V: TRBV18
D: .
CDR3: CASSPPDRYSGNTIYF
DNA: TGTGCCAGCTCACCACCAGACAGATACTCTGGAAACACCATATATTTT

J: TRBJ1-1
size: .
V: TRBV3-1/TRBV3-2
D: .
CDR3: CASSLTLNTEAFF
DNA: TGTGCCAGCAGCCTGACTTTGAACACTGAAGCTTTCTTT

J: TRBJ1-1
size: .
V: TRBV29-1
D: .
CDR3: CSGKGVGTEAFF
DNA: TGCAGCGGGAAGGGGGTTGGAACTGAAGCTTTCTTT

J: TRBJ2-4
size: .
V: TRBV6-5
D: .
CDR3: CASSDSSRRGNIQYF
DNA: TGTGCCAGCAGTGACTCGAGCAGGAGGGGAAACATTCAGTACTTC

J: TRBJ2-7
size: .
V: TRBV7-9
D: TRBD1
CDR3: CASSSGTDPYEQYF
DNA: TGTGCCAGCAGCTCCGGGACAGATCCCTACGAGCAGTACTTC

J: TRBJ2-1
size: .
V: TRBV3-1/TRBV3-2
D: .
CDR3: CASGGGGEQFF
DNA: TGTGCCAGCGGGGGAGGGGGTGAGCAGTTCTTC

J: TRBJ2-7
size: .
V: TRBV7-8
D: .
CDR3: CASSVRDTFYEQYF
DNA: TGTGCCAGCAGCGTCCGGGACACCTTCTACGAGCAGTACTTC

J: TRBJ2-7
size: .
V: TRBV7-2
D: TRBD1
CDR3: CASSLGAGGHYEQYF
DNA: TGTGCCAGCAGCTTAGGTGCAGGGGGCCATTACGAGCAGTACTTC

J: TRBJ2-7
size: .
V: TRBV5-1
D: .
CDR3: CASSFGTLSYEQYF
DNA: TGCGCCAGCAGCTTCGGGACACTCTCCTACGAGCAGTACTTC

J: TRBJ2-5
size: .
V: TRBV30
D: .
CDR3: CAWSVLGGSEETQYF
DNA: TGTGCCTGGAGTGTATTGGGGGGAAGTGAAGAGACCCAGTACTTC

J: TRBJ2-1
size: .
V: TRBV10-3
D: .
CDR3: CAIAGPSGLNEQFF
DNA: TGTGCCATCGCGGGGCCATCCGGGCTAAATGAGCAGTTCTTC

J: TRBJ1-5
size: .
V: TRBV10-1
D: TRBD1
CDR3: CASSGGQNQPQHF
DNA: TGCGCCAGCAGCGGGGGACAGAATCAGCCCCAGCATTTT

J: TRBJ1-2
size: .
V: TRBV28
D: TRBD1
CDR3: CASSGGDGWYTF
DNA: TGTGCCAGCTCAGGGGGCGATGGGTGGTACACCTTC

J: TRBJ2-2
size: .
V: TRBV2
D: TRBD2
CDR3: CASGERGGRTGELFF
DNA: TGTGCCAGCGGCGAGCGGGGGGGCCGAACCGGGGAGCTGTTTTTT

J: TRBJ1-1
size: .
V: TRBV5-1
D: .
CDR3: CASREQGNTEAFF
DNA: TGCGCCAGCAGGGAACAGGGTAACACTGAAGCTTTCTTT

J: TRBJ2-1
size: once
V: TRBV15
D: .
CDR3: CAIGQTYNEQFF
DNA: TGTGCCATTGGACAGACCTACAATGAGCAGTTCTTC

J: TRBJ2-2
size: many
V: TRBV2
D: TRBD1
CDR3: CASRSTPGQGNTGELFF
DNA: TGTGCCAGCAGGTCTACCCCGGGACAGGGGAACACCGGGGAGCTGTTTTTT

J: TRBJ1-1
size: .
V: TRBV7-2
D: TRBD1
CDR3: CASSLRTGVTEAFF
DNA: TGTGCCAGCAGCTTGCGAACAGGGGTCACTGAAGCTTTCTTT

J: TRBJ1-6
size: .
V: TRBV5-5
D: TRBD1
CDR3: CASSPLGQGTNSPLHF
DNA: TGTGCCAGCAGCCCCCTCGGACAGGGGACTAATTCACCCCTCCACTTT

J: TRBJ2-6
size: .
V: TRBV10-3
D: TRBD2
CDR3: CAISEGRAGANVLTF
DNA: TGTGCCATCAGTGAAGGGAGGGCTGGGGCCAACGTCCTGACTTTC

J: TRBJ1-1
size: once
V: TRBV7-3
D: TRBD1
CDR3: CASSYEGASTEAFF
DNA: TGTGCCAGCAGCTATGAGGGGGCGAGCACTGAAGCTTTCTTT

J: TRBJ1-2
size: .
V: TRBV15
D: .
CDR3: CATSIYNRADYGYTF
DNA: TGTGCCACCAGCATATATAACAGGGCGGACTATGGCTACACCTTC

J: TRBJ2-6
size: .
V: TRBV5-8
D: TRBD1
CDR3: CASNDRGPSGANVLTF
DNA: TGTGCCAGCAACGACAGGGGCCCCTCTGGGGCCAACGTCCTGACTTTC

J: TRBJ1-1
size: .
V: TRBV28
D: .
CDR3: CAIWGGLTEAFF
DNA: TGTGCCATCTGGGGGGGACTTACTGAAGCTTTCTTT

J: TRBJ1-3
size: .
V: TRBV3-1/TRBV3-2
D: .
CDR3: CASSLRQVSGNTIYF
DNA: TGTGCCAGCAGCCTCCGACAGGTCTCTGGAAACACCATATATTTT

J: TRBJ2-1
size: .
V: TRBV19
D: .
CDR3: CASSLRPSPDEQFF
DNA: TGTGCCAGTAGTCTCCGGCCTAGCCCAGATGAGCAGTTCTTC

J: TRBJ2-3
size: .
V: TRBV11-2
D: .
CDR3: CASSLLSLGTQYF
DNA: TGTGCCAGCAGCTTACTATCCCTGGGCACGCAGTATTTT

J: TRBJ1-4
size: .
V: TRBV5-1
D: TRBD1
CDR3: CASSSGTGREKLFF
DNA: TGCGCCAGCAGCTCCGGGACAGGGCGTGAAAAACTGTTTTTT

J: TRBJ2-2
size: medium-sized
V: TRBV4-3
D: TRBD2
CDR3: CASSQDLGGGASGELFF
DNA: TGCGCCAGCAGCCAAGATCTGGGCGGGGGGGCAAGCGGGGAGCTGTTTTTT

J: TRBJ1-4
size: once
V: TRBV7-8
D: TRBD1
CDR3: CASSLNRGRGTNEKLFF
DNA: TGTGCCAGCAGCCTCAACAGGGGACGTGGAACTAATGAAAAACTGTTTTTT

J: TRBJ2-2
size: .
V: TRBV9
D: .
CDR3: CASSAGFGELFF
DNA: TGTGCCAGCAGCGCAGGGTTCGGGGAGCTGTTTTTT

J: TRBJ2-7
size: .
V: TRBV2
D: .
CDR3: CASSGEGAGEQYF
DNA: TGTGCCAGCAGTGGAGAAGGGGCAGGGGAGCAGTACTTC

J: TRBJ1-2
size: .
V: TRBV7-6
D: .
CDR3: CASSLRPLDPPEDYGYTF
DNA: TGTGCCAGCAGCCTACGACCCCTTGACCCGCCGGAGGACTATGGCTACACCTTC

J: TRBJ2-2
size: once
V: TRBV5-1
D: .
CDR3: CASSHTGTGELFF
DNA: TGCGCCAGCAGCCATACAGGGACCGGGGAGCTGTTTTTT

J: TRBJ2-2
size: .
V: TRBV7-9
D: TRBD1
CDR3: CASSFYGQAGELFF
DNA: TGTGCCAGCAGCTTTTACGGACAGGCCGGGGAGCTGTTTTTT

J: TRBJ2-3
size: .
V: TRBV12-3/TRBV12-4
D: TRBD1
CDR3: CASSLPGGATQYF
DNA: TGTGCCAGCAGTTTACCAGGGGGCGCGACGCAGTATTTT

J: TRBJ1-1
size: .
V: TRBV12-5
D: .
CDR3: CASKEFQATNTEAFF
DNA: TGTGCTAGCAAGGAATTTCAGGCCACGAACACTGAAGCTTTCTTT

J: TRBJ1-2
size: .
V: TRBV13
D: .
CDR3: CASSPSTGTNYGYTF
DNA: TGTGCCAGCAGCCCCTCTACAGGGACCAACTATGGCTACACCTTC

J: TRBJ2-5
size: .
V: TRBV25-1
D: TRBD1
CDR3: CASSDRSQGIQETQYF
DNA: TGTGCCAGCAGTGACCGTTCACAGGGGATCCAAGAGACCCAGTACTTC

J: TRBJ1-4
size: .
V: TRBV18
D: .
CDR3: CASSPAGSLNEKLFF
DNA: TGTGCCAGCTCACCAGCAGGGTCCCTTAATGAAAAACTGTTTTTT